This TCR beta chain was recorded in a study of blood T cells in healthy people across ages. Alongside a J-beta primer mix, a sample-barcoded 5' primer served in a second PCR lasting 7 to 11 cycles. MiXCR, applied by TCRdb to the 5' RACE reads, yields one record per CDR3 protein. The sample includes fewer than 650,000 distinct CDR3 sequences, about 27% of them seen just once. This same sample was also taken into another study, of T cells of mothers and their children. This second study notes: Slightly higher, non-significant overlap characterized related mother-child pairs relative to unrelated pairs.

What was sequenced was blood. This sequence originates from a boy between 2 and 15 years old in good health.

CDR3 in DNA: TGTGCCAGCAGCTTAACAATAGCGGACAGGGGGGGAACAGATACGCAGTATTTT. Protein product: CASSLTIADRGGTDTQYF. The V gene is TRBV7-8, the J gene TRBJ2-3; 10 bases are a match to TRBD1. The V gene's germline CDR1 is SGHVS and CDR2 FQNEAQ. V lost 2 bases to trimming and J lost 3 bases; unmatched junction nucleotides: 11. This CDR3 is built from 18 residues.